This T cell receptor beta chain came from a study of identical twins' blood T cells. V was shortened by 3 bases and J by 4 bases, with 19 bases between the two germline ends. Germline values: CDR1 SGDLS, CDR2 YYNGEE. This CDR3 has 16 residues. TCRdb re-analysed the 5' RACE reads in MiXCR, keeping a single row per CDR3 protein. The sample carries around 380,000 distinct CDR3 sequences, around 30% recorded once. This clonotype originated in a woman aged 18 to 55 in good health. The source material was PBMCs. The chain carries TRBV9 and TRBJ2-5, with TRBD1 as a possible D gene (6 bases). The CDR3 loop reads CASSARGQTKGETQYF. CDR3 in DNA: TGTGCCAGCAGCGCGAGGGGACAAACTAAGGGAGAGACCCAGTACTTC.